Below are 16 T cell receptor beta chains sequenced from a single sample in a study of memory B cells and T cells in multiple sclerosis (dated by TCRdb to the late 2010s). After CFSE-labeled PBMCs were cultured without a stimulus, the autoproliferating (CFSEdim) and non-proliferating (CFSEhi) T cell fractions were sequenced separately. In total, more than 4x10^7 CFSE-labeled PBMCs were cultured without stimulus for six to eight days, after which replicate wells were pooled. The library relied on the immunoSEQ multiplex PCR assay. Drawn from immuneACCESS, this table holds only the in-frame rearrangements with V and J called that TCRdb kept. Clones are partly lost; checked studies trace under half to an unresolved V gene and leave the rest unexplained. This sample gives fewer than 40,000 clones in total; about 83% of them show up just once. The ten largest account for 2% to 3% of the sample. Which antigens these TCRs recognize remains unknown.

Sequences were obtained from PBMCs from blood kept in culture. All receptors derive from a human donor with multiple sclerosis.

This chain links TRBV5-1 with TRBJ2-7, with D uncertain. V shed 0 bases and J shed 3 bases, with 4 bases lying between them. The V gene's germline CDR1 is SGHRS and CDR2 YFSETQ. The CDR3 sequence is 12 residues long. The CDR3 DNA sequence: TGCGCCAGCAGCTTGGACAACTACGAGCAGTACTTC. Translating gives CASSLDNYEQYF.

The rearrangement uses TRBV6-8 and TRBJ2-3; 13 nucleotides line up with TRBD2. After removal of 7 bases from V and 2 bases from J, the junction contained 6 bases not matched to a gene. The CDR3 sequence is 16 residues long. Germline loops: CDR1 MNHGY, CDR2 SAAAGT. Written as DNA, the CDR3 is TGTGCCAGCACCGAAGGACTAGCGGGGGCCACAGATACGCAGTATTTT. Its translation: CASTEGLAGATDTQYF.

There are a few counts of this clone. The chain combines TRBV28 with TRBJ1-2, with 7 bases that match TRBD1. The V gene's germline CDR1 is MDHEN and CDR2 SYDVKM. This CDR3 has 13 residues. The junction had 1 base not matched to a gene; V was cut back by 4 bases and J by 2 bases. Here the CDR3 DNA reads TGTGCCAGCAGTTCGGGACAGAACTATGGCTACACCTTC. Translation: CASSSGQNYGYTF.

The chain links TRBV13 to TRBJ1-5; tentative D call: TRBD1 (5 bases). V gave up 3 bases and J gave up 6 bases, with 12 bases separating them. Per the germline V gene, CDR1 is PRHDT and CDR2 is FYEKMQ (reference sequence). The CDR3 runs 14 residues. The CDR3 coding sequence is TGTGCCAGCAGCTTTTCCGGGGGAGGTCAGCCCCAGCATTTT. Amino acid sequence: CASSFSGGGQPQHF.

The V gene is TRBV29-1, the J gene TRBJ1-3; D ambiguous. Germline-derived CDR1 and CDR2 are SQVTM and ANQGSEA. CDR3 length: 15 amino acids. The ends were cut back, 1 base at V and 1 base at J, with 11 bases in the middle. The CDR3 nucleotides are TGCAGCGTTGAAGTGGGCTCCGGGTCTGGAAACACCATATATTTT. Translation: CSVEVGSGSGNTIYF.

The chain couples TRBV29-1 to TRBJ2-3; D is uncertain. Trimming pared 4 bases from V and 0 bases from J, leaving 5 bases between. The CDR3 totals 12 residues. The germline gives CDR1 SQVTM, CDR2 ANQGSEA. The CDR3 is CSVGSSTDTQYF. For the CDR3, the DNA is TGCAGCGTTGGCAGTAGCACAGATACGCAGTATTTT.

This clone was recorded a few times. In DNA, the CDR3 is TGTGCCAGCTCACCACTTACTAGCTCCTACAATGAGCAGTTCTTC. Residues: CASSPLTSSYNEQFF. The chain is built from TRBV18 and TRBJ2-1; possibly TRBD2 for D (5 bases). Trimming cost V 1 base and J 0 bases, with 7 bases left between them. This CDR3 is 15 amino acids long. The germline CDR1 and CDR2 sequences are KGHSH and LQKENI. Full variable domain (remainder filled in from reference TRBV18 and TRBJ2-1): NAGVMQNPRHLVRRRGQEARLRCSPMKGHSHVYWYRQLPEEGLKFMVYLQKENIIDESGMPKERFSAEFPKEGPSILRIQQVVRGDSAAYFCASSPLTSSYNEQFFGPGTRLTVL.

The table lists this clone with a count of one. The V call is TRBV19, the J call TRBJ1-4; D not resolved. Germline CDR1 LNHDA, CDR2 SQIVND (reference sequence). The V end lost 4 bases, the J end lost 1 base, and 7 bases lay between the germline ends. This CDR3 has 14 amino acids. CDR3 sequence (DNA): TGTGCCAGTAGTACGTGGGGAACTAATGAAAAACTGTTTTTT. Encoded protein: CASSTWGTNEKLFF.

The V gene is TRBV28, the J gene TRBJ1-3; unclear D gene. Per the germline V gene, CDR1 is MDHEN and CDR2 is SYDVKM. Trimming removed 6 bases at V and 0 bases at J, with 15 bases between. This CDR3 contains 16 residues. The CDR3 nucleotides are TGTGCCAGCAGCCAGAAAGGACTCTCCTCTGGAAACACCATATATTTT. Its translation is CASSQKGLSSGNTIYF.

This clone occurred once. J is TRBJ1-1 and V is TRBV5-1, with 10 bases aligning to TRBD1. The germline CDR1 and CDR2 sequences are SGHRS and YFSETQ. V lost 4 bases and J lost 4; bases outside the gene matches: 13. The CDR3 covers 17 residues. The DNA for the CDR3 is TGCGCCAGCAGCCCAGGATCAGGACAGGGGGTTAGCACTGAAGCTTTCTTT. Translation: CASSPGSGQGVSTEAFF.

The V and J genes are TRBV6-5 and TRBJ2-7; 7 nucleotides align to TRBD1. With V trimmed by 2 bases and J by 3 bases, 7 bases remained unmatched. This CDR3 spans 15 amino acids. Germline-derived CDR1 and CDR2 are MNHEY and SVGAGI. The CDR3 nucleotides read TGTGCCAGCAGTTACCTTCGGACAGGCGACTACGAGCAGTACTTC. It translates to CASSYLRTGDYEQYF.

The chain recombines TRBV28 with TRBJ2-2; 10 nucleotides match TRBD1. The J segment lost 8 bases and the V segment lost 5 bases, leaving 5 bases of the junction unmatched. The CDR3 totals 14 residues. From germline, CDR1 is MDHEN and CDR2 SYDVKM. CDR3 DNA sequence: TGTGCCAGCAGTGGACAGGGGGTCTGGGGGGAGCTGTTTTTT. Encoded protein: CASSGQGVWGELFF.

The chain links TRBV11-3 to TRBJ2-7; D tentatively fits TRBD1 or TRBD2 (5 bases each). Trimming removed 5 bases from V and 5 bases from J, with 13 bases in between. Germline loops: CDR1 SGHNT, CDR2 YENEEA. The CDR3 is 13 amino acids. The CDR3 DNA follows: TGTGCCAGCAGCAAGCGGACAAACCACGAGCAGTACTTC. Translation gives CASSKRTNHEQYF.

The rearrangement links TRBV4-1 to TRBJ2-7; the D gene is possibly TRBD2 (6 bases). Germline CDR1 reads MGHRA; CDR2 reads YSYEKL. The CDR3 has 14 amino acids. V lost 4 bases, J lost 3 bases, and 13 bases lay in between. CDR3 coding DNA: TGCGCCAGCAGCCGAGCGGAGGGCCTCTACGAGCAGTACTTC. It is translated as CASSRAEGLYEQYF.

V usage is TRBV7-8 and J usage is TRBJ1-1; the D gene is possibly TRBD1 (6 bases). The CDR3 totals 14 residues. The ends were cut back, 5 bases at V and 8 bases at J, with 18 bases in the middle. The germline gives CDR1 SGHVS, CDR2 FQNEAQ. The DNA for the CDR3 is TGTGCCAGCAGCCTGAGGGGGTCTCTGGCGGAAGCTTTCTTT. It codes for CASSLRGSLAEAFF.

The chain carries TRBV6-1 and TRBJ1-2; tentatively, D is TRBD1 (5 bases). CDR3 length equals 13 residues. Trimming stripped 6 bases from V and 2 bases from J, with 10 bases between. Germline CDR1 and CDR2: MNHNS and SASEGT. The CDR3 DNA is TGTGCCAGCAGCCTAGGGGCGAACTATGGCTACACCTTC. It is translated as CASSLGANYGYTF.